Listed below are T cell receptor beta chains from one sample, sequenced in a study of human T cells and chemical hapten exposure. TCRdb reprocessed the RACE reads via MiXCR and lists one record per CDR3 protein. The sample includes 79,000 or so distinct CDR3 sequences, approximately 32% of them seen just once. The sequencing here drew on whole blood, taken in connection with sensitization to the hapten diphenylcyclopropenone (DPC). These receptors originate from a middle-aged man with alopecia areata. Some clones in this sample may be carry-over from other donors' samples. CDR3s include the opening cysteine and the closing phenylalanine or tryptophan. Fields, in order: V gene, D gene, CDR3 protein. A D gene is named only where the DNA matches it firmly.

>TRBV2|-
CASSEGLQFF
>TRBV5-1|TRBD1
CASSFGQGVNNEQFF
>TRBV9|TRBD2
CASSVVAGGHEQYF
>TRBV18|-
CASSLTGTRLLLNTEAFF
>TRBV7-9|-
CATRGRETGELFF
>TRBV28|-
CASSIPSTDTQYF
>TRBV7-8|-
CASSFGNRGRVHTDTQYF
>TRBV2|-
CASIVITGYTF
>TRBV7-7|-
CASSLGQNTGELFF
>TRBV7-9|TRBD1
CASSLLRTGGNTGELFF
>TRBV28|TRBD1
CASSMGMTGTRSSPLHF
>TRBV18|-
CASSPRGDRTITSEQYF
>TRBV12-3/TRBV12-4|-
CASSLGHSNEKLFF
>TRBV7-9|-
CASRPDIGEQYF
>TRBV20-1|-
CSAPLRGDSTDTQYF
>TRBV7-2|-
CASSSGLYYEQYF
>TRBV5-4|-
CASSLVGGSEAFF
>TRBV6-1|-
CASSEARGSTEAFF
>TRBV20-1|-
CSASQDSLADTQYF
>TRBV5-6|TRBD1
CASSWPGQGTDTQYF
>TRBV28|TRBD2
CASRRLAGTYNEQFF
>TRBV6-5|-
CASSYSSGVSETFF
>TRBV20-1|-
CSARLGGLNTEAFF
>TRBV24-1|TRBD1
CATSDIGQGNTDTQYF
>TRBV28|-
CASSPSGVGFGGHQDNEQFF
>TRBV20-1|-
CSAKSSYNSPLHF
>TRBV7-9|-
CASSSRNYNEQFF
>TRBV29-1|-
CSQRQYNEQFF
>TRBV6-2/TRBV6-3|TRBD1
CASSYSGQGLYNEQFF
>TRBV6-6|TRBD2
CASTSLRSGTRSSYEQYF
>TRBV5-1|-
CASSWGLAEDTQYF
>TRBV24-1|TRBD2
CATGESGREGEQFF
>TRBV20-1|TRBD2
CSATSGALSYNEQFF
>TRBV6-4|-
CASSPDYNTDTQYF
>TRBV27|-
CASSLNRDRVVQYF
>TRBV7-2|-
CASSLSVRAEAFF
>TRBV20-1|-
CSPHSGYAYEQYF
>TRBV5-5|TRBD2
CASSQFLAGGQNIQYF
>TRBV12-3/TRBV12-4|TRBD1
CASTLQGRGTGELFF
>TRBV9|-
CASSDGDQPQHF
>TRBV6-2/TRBV6-3|TRBD1
CASRGQLNEKLFF
>TRBV28|TRBD2
CASSLMGLAGAASYEQYF
>TRBV27|-
CATRQRASSYNEQFF
>TRBV6-5|TRBD1
CASRTGTGGEEIDTQYF
>TRBV20-1|-
CSASPLAPSPNTDTQYF
>TRBV2|-
CANPTGPRNEQFF
>TRBV5-1|TRBD2
CASRGGTSGTPTYNEQFF
>TRBV5-8|-
CASSLGLMNTGELFF
>TRBV3-1|-
CASSQVLSFMNTETFF
>TRBV28|-
CASSLRLNEQYF
>TRBV19|-
CASSIGEYNQPQHF
>TRBV7-9|-
CASSLLGQTKGNTIYF
>TRBV7-9|-
CASQSSGAADTQYF
>TRBV20-1|-
CSASTTGTDYYNEQFF
>TRBV20-1|-
CSVTLLGGQYF
>TRBV5-1|-
CASRRVAPGNEQFF
>TRBV27|-
CASSPPSIGAHPREQYF
>TRBV6-2/TRBV6-3|-
CASTPERGVTSYEQYF
>TRBV30|TRBD1
CASLGDRRVETQYF